This T cell receptor beta chain comes out of a study of CD8 T cells in ankylosing spondylitis listed by TCRdb under 2017. As for the study more broadly: The study set out to find disease-linked TCR variants by profiling T cell receptor beta repertoires in ankylosing spondylitis patients and healthy donors. The whole study cohort included some 100 healthy donors and some 27 ankylosing spondylitis patients. Samples of peripheral blood were taken, and for ankylosing spondylitis patients, synovial fluid was collected as well.

This clonotype was detected a few times. Its antigen target is currently unknown. No base-level quality is on record; no much larger clone is a single base apart. Based on the germline V gene (reference sequence), the CDR1 and CDR2 sequences are MNHEY and SMNVEV. From the cysteine up to the phenylalanine, the CDR3 has a length of 16 residues. CDR3 DNA is the only sequence kept; it has 48 bases, read in frame from the first base. V loses 1 base of germline sequence and J loses 3 bases, and the interval between the two ends is 13 bases. This sample was sequenced with an Illumina HiSeq 2500. Quantitative 5'-RACE with molecular barcodes was the method used to prepare the TCR beta libraries. The authors' pipeline ran thus. To identify disease-linked TCR variants, a new computational method was used, one built on a probabilistic model of VDJ rearrangement. TCRdb trimmed public reads at Q25 via fastp, called clones via MiXCR and kept in-frame beta chains. When rows share a CDR3 protein, they turn into one entry using the most common DNA and genes. The V and J calls shown here were made by TCRdb, not taken from the authors' results. This sample lists under 300,000 distinct CDR3 sequences; roughly 10% were detected once. The top ten clonotypes cover roughly 6.8% of the sample.

On the study overall, not on this receptor specifically: A CD8+ phenotype was shown by the disease-linked clones, which were found at relatively low frequencies in peripheral blood. Some TCR beta motif variants had previously been reported in synovial fluid and blood of reactive arthritis patients, which suggested common disease-initiation mechanisms. A TCR beta motif made up of several highly homologous amino acid variants appeared to be characteristic of blood from ankylosing spondylitis patients. According to the report, matched synovial fluid samples from ankylosing spondylitis patients were significantly enriched for the disease-linked clones.

This chain joins TRBV27 to TRBJ2-1, with TRBD2 tentatively as D gene (5 bases match). The sequence derives from a male donor with ankylosing spondylitis or in good health (not recorded which). The sample comprised blood, either unsorted or a sorted T cell fraction (not recorded which). The bases are TGTGCCAGCAGTTTATATCGGGGAGAAGTCTACAATGAGCAGTTCTTC. Translated, it reads CASSLYRGEVYNEQFF.